The 22 T cell receptor beta chains below come from one sample, sequenced in a study of blood T cells in healthy people across ages. A second PCR, run for about 7 to 12 cycles, used a sample-barcoded 5' primer plus a J-beta primer mix. MiXCR, applied by TCRdb to the 5' RACE reads, yields one record per CDR3 protein. The data show around 700,000 distinct CDR3 sequences, approximately 25% seen once. The data were also submitted as part of a second study, on T cells of mothers and their children.

The material sequenced was blood. These receptors all come from a boy between 10 and 17 years old in good health.

The chain carries TRBV12-5 and TRBJ2-1, with TRBD1 matching over 9 bases. Unmatched junction bases numbered 4, after V lost 6 bases and J lost 7 bases. The CDR3 has 13 amino acids. The V gene's germline CDR1 is LGHNT and CDR2 FRNRAP. The chain's CDR3 is CASGTDRGNEQFF. In DNA form, the CDR3 reads TGTGCTAGTGGAACCGACAGGGGGAATGAGCAGTTCTTC.

The gene calls are TRBV6-6 and TRBJ2-7; the D call may be TRBD1 or TRBD2 (5 bases each). Germline V gives CDR1 MNHNY, CDR2 SVGAGI (reference sequence). V lost 5 bases and J 0 bases, leaving 11 bases between the germline ends. The CDR3 loop spans 14 amino acids. The CDR3 is CASSDLGGSYEQYF. The CDR3 nucleotides are TGTGCCAGCAGTGACCTTGGGGGCTCCTACGAGCAGTACTTC.

This chain joins TRBV24-1 and TRBJ2-5; tentative D call: TRBD1 (6 bases). Trimming removed 5 bases from V and 1 base from J, with 7 bases in between. Germline V lookup: CDR1 KGHDR, CDR2 SFDVKD. The CDR3 has 13 amino acids. The CDR3 protein is CATSAGVQETQYF. Here the CDR3 DNA reads TGTGCCACCAGTGCAGGGGTCCAAGAGACCCAGTACTTC.

The rearrangement links TRBV7-9 to TRBJ2-5; possibly TRBD2 for D (5 bases). With 0 bases removed from V and 5 bases from J, the gap between germline ends came to 13 bases. The CDR3 has 15 residues. Germline V lookup: CDR1 SEHNR, CDR2 FQNEAQ (reference sequence). CDR3 sequence reads: CASSLARGMAETQYF. DNA of the CDR3: TGTGCCAGCAGCTTAGCCCGGGGTATGGCGGAGACCCAGTACTTC.

J is TRBJ2-7 and V is TRBV12-5, with D maybe TRBD1 (6 bases). The J call may be incorrect, as the DNA end agrees better with TRBJ2-5. Germline assignment: CDR1 LGHNT and CDR2 FRNRAP. The CDR3 covers 17 residues. DNA for the CDR3: TGTGCTAGTGGTTTGGCCCCCAAGACAGGCGACCAAGAGACCCAGTACTTC. It is translated as CASGLAPKTGDQETQYF.

This chain links TRBV3-1 with TRBJ2-4; a weak D match, TRBD2 (5 bases). V was cut by 3 bases and J by 7 bases, with 10 bases left in between. Germline V gene sequence: CDR1 LGHDT, CDR2 YNNKEL (reference sequence). The CDR3 covers 13 residues. The CDR3, as DNA: TGTGCCAGCAGCCAGACTACGGGGAACATTCAGTACTTC. It codes for CASSQTTGNIQYF.

The J gene is TRBJ2-5, the V gene TRBV20-1; tentatively, D is TRBD2 (7 bases). The J call is in doubt because the DNA end fits TRBJ2-7 better. The germline V gene encodes CDR1 DFQATT and CDR2 SNEGSKA (reference sequence). This CDR3 has 16 amino acids. CDR3 amino acids: CSAREWEGGVGYEQYF. In DNA, the CDR3 is TGCAGTGCTAGAGAGTGGGAAGGGGGGGTTGGCTACGAGCAGTACTTC.

This chain uses TRBV2 with TRBJ2-5; 8 bases match TRBD2. The ends lost 6 bases at V and 5 bases at J; junction bases unmatched: 5. This CDR3 region has 13 residues. Germline CDR1 SNHLY, CDR2 FYNNEI. CDR3 nucleotide sequence: TGTGCCAGCAGCCGGCGGGGGGCTGAGACCCAGTACTTC. Translation gives CASSRRGAETQYF.

V is TRBV12-3 or TRBV12-4 and J is TRBJ1-5; D is ambiguous. Trimming cost V 5 bases and J 4 bases, with 12 bases left between them. The CDR3 totals 14 residues. The CDR3 loop reads CASSPLVGNQPQHF. The CDR3 DNA sequence: TGTGCCAGCAGTCCCCTCGTAGGAAATCAGCCCCAGCATTTT.

This clonotype was found a few times. The V and J genes are TRBV20-1 and TRBJ1-4; no reliable D call. Germline-derived CDR1 and CDR2 are DFQATT and SNEGSKA (reference sequence). CDR3 length: 12 residues. V lost 8 bases to trimming and J lost 5 bases, with 12 bases between them. This CDR3 is CSTPQMNEKLFF. CDR3 DNA: TGCAGTACCCCACAGATGAATGAAAAACTGTTTTTT.

There are a few counts of this clonotype. The CDR3 bases are TGCAGTGCTAGAGATCAGGACAGCTTCCAAGAGACCCAGTACTTC. Translated, it gives CSARDQDSFQETQYF. The rearrangement joins TRBV20-1 to TRBJ2-5; TRBD1 is a possible D gene (6 bases). V lost 0 bases and J 1 base, leaving 12 bases between the germline ends. Germline V gives CDR1 DFQATT, CDR2 SNEGSKA (reference sequence). This CDR3 has 15 amino acids.

The rearrangement joins TRBV20-1 to TRBJ2-7; D unclear. The CDR3 spans 13 residues. The germline V and J ends were trimmed by 1 base and 3 bases, with 10 bases remaining between them. Per germline, CDR1 DFQATT and CDR2 SNEGSKA (reference sequence). For the CDR3, the DNA is TGCAGTGCTAGAGGTGCGCAATTCTACGAGCAGTACTTC. Protein sequence: CSARGAQFYEQYF.

J is TRBJ2-7 and V is TRBV5-6; 11 nucleotides line up with TRBD2. J lost 4 bases, V lost 3 bases, and 9 bases had no gene match. CDR1 is SGHDT and CDR2 is YYEEEE in the germline V gene. CDR3 length: 16 amino acids. CDR3 residues: CASSSALAGGGYEQYF. CDR3 bases: TGTGCCAGCAGCTCGGCGCTAGCGGGGGGTGGATACGAGCAGTACTTC. The whole variable domain, remainder taken from reference TRBV5-6 and TRBJ2-7, is DAGVTQSPTHLIKTRGQQVTLRCSPKSGHDTVSWYQQALGQGPQFIFQYYEEEERQRGNFPDRFSGHQFPNYSSELNVNALLLGDSALYLCASSSALAGGGYEQYFGPGTRLTVT.

The J gene is TRBJ2-7, the V gene TRBV4-1; the match to TRBD1 covers 8 bases. Trimming at V came to 5 bases and at J to 10 bases, leaving 16 bases not matched to a gene. Germline V gives CDR1 MGHRA, CDR2 YSYEKL. This CDR3 is 15 amino acids long. CDR3 loop: CASSNAYRTGREQYF. In nucleotides, the CDR3 is TGCGCCAGCAGCAATGCCTACCGGACAGGGCGGGAACAGTACTTC.

This clonotype has only a few counts. As the CDR3 is not closed by the conserved phenylalanine or tryptophan, this likely results from a read error. The rearrangement joins TRBV7-9 to TRBJ1-2; possible D gene TRBD1, 5 bases. The CDR3 consists of 16 residues. Germline values: CDR1 SEHNR, CDR2 FQNEAQ (reference sequence). The V end lost 1 base, the J end lost 4 bases, and 16 bases lay between the germline ends. CDR3 nucleotides: TGTGCCAGCAGCTTAGAGGCAGAGACAGTCTTCTATGGCTACACCCTC. It encodes CASSLEAETVFYGYTL.

J is TRBJ2-7 and V is TRBV20-1; no reliable D call. V was shortened by 2 bases and J by 3 bases, with 11 bases between the two germline ends. Germline V gives CDR1 DFQATT, CDR2 SNEGSKA (reference sequence). The CDR3 sequence is 13 residues long. The CDR3 spells CSARSRLRYEQYF. The CDR3 DNA is TGCAGTGCTAGATCCCGCCTTCGCTACGAGCAGTACTTC.

The genes are TRBV12-3 or TRBV12-4 and TRBJ1-2; D is undetermined. Trimming removed 5 bases from V and 4 bases from J, with 14 bases in between. The CDR3 totals 14 residues. The CDR3 reads CASSPLLSGYGYTF. The CDR3 DNA reads TGTGCCAGCAGTCCCCTCCTAAGCGGCTATGGCTACACCTTC.

The chain links TRBV15 to TRBJ2-1; TRBD1 or TRBD2 may be the D gene (5 bases each). V lost 0 bases to trimming and J lost 3 bases, with 12 bases between them. Germline lookup yields CDR1 LNHNV and CDR2 YYDKDF (reference sequence). The CDR3 runs to 16 residues. The CDR3 DNA reads TGTGCCACCAGCAGAGATCTACGGGGCTTCTACAATGAGCAGTTCTTC. Translating it yields CATSRDLRGFYNEQFF.

This clonotype was found a few times. V is TRBV15 and J is TRBJ2-5; no firm D call. CDR1 and CDR2 (germline): LNHNV, YYDKDF (reference sequence). The CDR3 spans 13 residues. V lost 0 bases and J 7 bases, leaving 9 bases between the germline ends. CDR3 DNA: TGTGCCACCAGCAGAGAGGGGATTGGGACCCAGTACTTC. This sequence encodes CATSREGIGTQYF.

The gene calls are TRBV9 and TRBJ2-4; 7 nucleotides align to TRBD1. The length of the CDR3 is 13 residues. With V trimmed by 3 bases and J by 12 bases, 9 bases remained unmatched. Germline V gene sequence: CDR1 SGDLS, CDR2 YYNGEE. The CDR3 region has the DNA TGTGCCAGCAGCGACCGGACAGGAACAACTCAGTACTTC. This translates into CASSDRTGTTQYF.

The V and J genes are TRBV28 and TRBJ2-1, with 12 nucleotides matching TRBD2. V dropped 8 bases and J dropped 0; count of bases not matched to a gene: 8. Germline values: CDR1 MDHEN, CDR2 SYDVKM. This CDR3 is built from 17 residues. The CDR3 DNA is TGTGCCAGCCGCGGGACTAGCGGGTTTAGCTCCTACAATGAGCAGTTCTTC. It is translated as CASRGTSGFSSYNEQFF.

The CDR3 region has the DNA TGTGCCAGCAGTGATCCGTACACCGGGGAGCTGTTTTTT. It yields the protein CASSDPYTGELFF. The genes are TRBV6-4 and TRBJ2-2; D gene unclear. V dropped 3 bases and J dropped 3 bases, with 5 bases sitting between them. The CDR3 consists of 13 residues. Germline lookup yields CDR1 MRHNA and CDR2 SNTAGT.